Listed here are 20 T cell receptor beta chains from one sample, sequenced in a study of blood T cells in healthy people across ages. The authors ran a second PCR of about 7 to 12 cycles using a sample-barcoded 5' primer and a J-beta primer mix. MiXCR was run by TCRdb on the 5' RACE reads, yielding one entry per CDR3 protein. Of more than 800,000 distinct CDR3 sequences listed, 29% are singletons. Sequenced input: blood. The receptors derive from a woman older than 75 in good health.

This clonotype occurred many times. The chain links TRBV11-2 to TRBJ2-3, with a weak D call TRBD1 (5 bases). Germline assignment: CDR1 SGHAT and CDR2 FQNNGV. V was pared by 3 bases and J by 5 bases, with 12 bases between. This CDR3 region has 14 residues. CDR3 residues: CASSFQGAVDTQYF. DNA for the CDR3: TGTGCCAGCAGCTTTCAGGGTGCGGTAGATACGCAGTATTTT.

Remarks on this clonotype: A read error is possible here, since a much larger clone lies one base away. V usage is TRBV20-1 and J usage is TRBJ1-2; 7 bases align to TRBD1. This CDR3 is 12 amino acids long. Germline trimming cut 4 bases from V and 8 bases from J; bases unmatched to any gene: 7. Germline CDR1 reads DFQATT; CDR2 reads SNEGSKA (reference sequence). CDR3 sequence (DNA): TGCAGTGCTAATGGACAGGTGGAGGGCTACACCTTC. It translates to CSANGQVEGYTF.

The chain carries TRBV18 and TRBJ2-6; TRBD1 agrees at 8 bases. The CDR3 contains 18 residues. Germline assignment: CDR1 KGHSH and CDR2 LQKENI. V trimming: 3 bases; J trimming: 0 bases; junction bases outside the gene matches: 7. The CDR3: CASSPPGQAISGANVLTF. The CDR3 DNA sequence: TGTGCCAGCTCACCCCCGGGACAGGCCATCTCTGGGGCCAACGTCCTGACTTTC. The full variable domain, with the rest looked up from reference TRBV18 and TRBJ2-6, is NAGVMQNPRHLVRRRGQEARLRCSPMKGHSHVYWYRQLPEEGLKFMVYLQKENIIDESGMPKERFSAEFPKEGPSILRIQQVVRGDSAAYFCASSPPGQAISGANVLTFGAGSRLTVL.

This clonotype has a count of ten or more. The CDR3 here is CASSDAGQGKHEQYF. The CDR3 DNA reads as TGTGCCAGCAGTGACGCGGGACAGGGGAAGCACGAGCAGTACTTC. The chain links TRBV6-1 to TRBJ2-7; 10 bases fit TRBD1. Germline V gives CDR1 MNHNS, CDR2 SASEGT. The CDR3 has 15 residues. The V gene end was trimmed by 3 bases and the J gene end by 5 bases; junction bases not matched to a gene: 7.

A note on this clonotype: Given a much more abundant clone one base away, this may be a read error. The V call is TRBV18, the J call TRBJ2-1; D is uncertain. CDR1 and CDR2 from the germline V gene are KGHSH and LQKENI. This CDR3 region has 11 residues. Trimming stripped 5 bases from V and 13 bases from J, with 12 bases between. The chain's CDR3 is CASSTAETQFF. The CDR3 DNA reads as TGTGCCAGCTCAACGGCCGAGACCCAGTTCTTC.

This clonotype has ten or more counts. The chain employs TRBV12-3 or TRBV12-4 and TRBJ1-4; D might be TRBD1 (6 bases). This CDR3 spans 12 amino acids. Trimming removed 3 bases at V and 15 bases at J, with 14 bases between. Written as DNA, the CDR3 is TGTGCCAGCAGTTTGGTGGCAGGGGTTGTGTTTTTT. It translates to CASSLVAGVVFF.

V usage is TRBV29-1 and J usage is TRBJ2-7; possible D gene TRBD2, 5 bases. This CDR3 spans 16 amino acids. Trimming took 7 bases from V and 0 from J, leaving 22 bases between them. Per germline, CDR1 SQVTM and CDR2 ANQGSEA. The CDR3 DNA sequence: TGCAGCGCTCTTGGCGGGCAGTTCGATTACTCCTACGAGCAGTACTTC. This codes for CSALGGQFDYSYEQYF.

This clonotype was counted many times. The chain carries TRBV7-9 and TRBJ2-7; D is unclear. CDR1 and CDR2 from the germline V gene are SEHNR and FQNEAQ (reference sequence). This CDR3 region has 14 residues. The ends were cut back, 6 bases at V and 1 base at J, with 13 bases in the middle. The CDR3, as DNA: TGTGCCAGCAGTCCGCGTAAAGATTCCTACGAGCAGTACTTC. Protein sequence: CASSPRKDSYEQYF.

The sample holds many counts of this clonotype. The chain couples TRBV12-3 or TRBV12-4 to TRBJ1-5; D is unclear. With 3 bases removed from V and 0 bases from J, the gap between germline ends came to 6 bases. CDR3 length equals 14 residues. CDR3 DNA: TGTGCCAGCAGTTTTAGTGGTAGCAATCAGCCCCAGCATTTT. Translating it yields CASSFSGSNQPQHF.

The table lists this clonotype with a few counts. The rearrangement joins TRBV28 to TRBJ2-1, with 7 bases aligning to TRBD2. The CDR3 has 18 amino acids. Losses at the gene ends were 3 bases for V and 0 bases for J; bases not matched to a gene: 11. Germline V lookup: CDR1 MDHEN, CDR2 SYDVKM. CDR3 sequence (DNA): TGTGCCAGCAGTTTGGAGGAACTAGCGATGAGCTCCTACAATGAGCAGTTCTTC. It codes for CASSLEELAMSSYNEQFF.

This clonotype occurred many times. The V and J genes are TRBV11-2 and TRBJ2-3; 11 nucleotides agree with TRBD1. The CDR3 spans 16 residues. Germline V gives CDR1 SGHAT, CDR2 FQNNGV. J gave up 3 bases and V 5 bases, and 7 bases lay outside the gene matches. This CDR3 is CASSPWTGGYTDTQYF. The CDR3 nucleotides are TGTGCCAGCAGCCCATGGACAGGGGGCTATACAGATACGCAGTATTTT.

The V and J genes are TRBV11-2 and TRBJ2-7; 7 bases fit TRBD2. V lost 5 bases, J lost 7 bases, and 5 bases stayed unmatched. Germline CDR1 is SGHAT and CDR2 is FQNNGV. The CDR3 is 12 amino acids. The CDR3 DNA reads TGTGCCAGCAGCGCCGGGGGGAATGAGCAGTACTTC. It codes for CASSAGGNEQYF.

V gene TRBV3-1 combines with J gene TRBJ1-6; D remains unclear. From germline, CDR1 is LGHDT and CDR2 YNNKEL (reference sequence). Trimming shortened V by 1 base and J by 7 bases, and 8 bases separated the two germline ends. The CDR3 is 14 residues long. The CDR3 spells CASSQGLGNSPLHF. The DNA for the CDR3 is TGTGCCAGCAGCCAAGGCTTGGGGAATTCACCCCTCCACTTT.

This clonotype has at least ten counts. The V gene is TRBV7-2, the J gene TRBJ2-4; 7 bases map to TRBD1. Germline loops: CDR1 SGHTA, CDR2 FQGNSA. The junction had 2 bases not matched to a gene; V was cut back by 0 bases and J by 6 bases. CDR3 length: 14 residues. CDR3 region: CASSLAGQTNIQYF. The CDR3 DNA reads TGTGCCAGCAGCTTAGCGGGACAGACAAACATTCAGTACTTC.

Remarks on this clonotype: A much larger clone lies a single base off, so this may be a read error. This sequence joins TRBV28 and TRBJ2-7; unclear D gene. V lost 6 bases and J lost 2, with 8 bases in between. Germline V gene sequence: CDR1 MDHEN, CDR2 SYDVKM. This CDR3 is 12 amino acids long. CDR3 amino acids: CASRTAAYEQYF. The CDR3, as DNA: TGTGCCAGCAGAACTGCAGCCTACGAGCAGTACTTC.

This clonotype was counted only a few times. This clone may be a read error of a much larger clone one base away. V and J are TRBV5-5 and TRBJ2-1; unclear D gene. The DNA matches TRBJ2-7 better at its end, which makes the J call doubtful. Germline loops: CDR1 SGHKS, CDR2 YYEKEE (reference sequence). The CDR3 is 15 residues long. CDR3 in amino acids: CASSLVVGSYNEQYF. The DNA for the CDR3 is TGTGCCAGCAGCTTGGTCGTAGGGTCCTACAATGAGCAGTACTTC.

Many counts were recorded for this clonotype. CDR3 bases: TGCGCCAGCAGCTTGGTAGTTCTGGGCTCTGGGGCCAACGTCCTGACTTTC. It yields the protein CASSLVVLGSGANVLTF. This chain joins TRBV5-1 and TRBJ2-6; D ambiguous. The CDR3 spans 17 residues. V lost 0 bases, J lost 0 bases, and 10 bases lay in between. Germline V CDR1 and CDR2: SGHRS, YFSETQ. The full variable domain, completed using reference TRBV5-1 and TRBJ2-6, is KAGVTQTPRYLIKTRGQQVTLSCSPISGHRSVSWYQQTPGQGLQFLFEYFSETQRNKGNFPGRFSGRQFSNSRSEMNVSTLELGDSALYLCASSLVVLGSGANVLTFGAGSRLTVL.

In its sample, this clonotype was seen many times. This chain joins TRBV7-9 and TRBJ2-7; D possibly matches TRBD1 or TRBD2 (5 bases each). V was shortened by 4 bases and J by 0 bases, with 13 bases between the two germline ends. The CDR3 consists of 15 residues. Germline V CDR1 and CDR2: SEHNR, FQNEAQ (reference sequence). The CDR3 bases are TGTGCCAGCAGCTCCCGGGACGGCGCCTCCTACGAGCAGTACTTC. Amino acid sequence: CASSSRDGASYEQYF.

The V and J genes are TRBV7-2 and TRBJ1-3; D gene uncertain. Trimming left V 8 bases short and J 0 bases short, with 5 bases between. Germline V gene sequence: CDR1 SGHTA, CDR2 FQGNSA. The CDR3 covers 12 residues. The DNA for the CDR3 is TGTGCCAGCGGGAGCTCTGGAAACACCATATATTTT. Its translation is CASGSSGNTIYF.

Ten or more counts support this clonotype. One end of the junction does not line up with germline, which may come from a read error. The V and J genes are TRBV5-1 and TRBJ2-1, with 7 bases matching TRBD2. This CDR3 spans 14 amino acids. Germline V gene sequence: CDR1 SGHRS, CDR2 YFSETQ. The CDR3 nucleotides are TGTGCCAGCAGTCCCGCGGGAGCTTACAATGAGCAGTTCTTC. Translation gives CASSPAGAYNEQFF.